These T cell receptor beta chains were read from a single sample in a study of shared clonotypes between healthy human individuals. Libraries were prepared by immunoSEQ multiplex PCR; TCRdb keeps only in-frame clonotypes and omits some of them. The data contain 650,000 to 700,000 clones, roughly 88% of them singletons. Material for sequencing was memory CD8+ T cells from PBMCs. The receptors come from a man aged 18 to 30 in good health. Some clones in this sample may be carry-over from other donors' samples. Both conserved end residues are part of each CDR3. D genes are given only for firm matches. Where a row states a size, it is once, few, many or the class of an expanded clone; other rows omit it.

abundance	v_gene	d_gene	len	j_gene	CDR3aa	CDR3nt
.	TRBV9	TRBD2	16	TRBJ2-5	CASSPWTSVVRETQYF	TGTGCCAGCAGCCCATGGACTAGCGTGGTCCGAGAGACCCAGTACTTC
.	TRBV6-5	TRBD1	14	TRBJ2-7	CASSQQQGWNEQYF	TGTGCCAGCAGTCAGCAACAGGGGTGGAACGAGCAGTACTTC
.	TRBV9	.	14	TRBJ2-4	CASSPRTDKNIQYF	TGTGCCAGCAGCCCCCGGACAGATAAAAACATTCAGTACTTC
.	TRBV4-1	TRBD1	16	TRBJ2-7	CASSQASRDRGYEQYF	TGCGCCAGCAGCCAAGCCTCCCGGGACAGGGGCTACGAGCAGTACTTC
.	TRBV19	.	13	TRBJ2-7	CATGDRVGYEQYF	TGTGCCACCGGGGACCGTGTAGGTTACGAGCAGTACTTC
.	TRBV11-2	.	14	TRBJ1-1	CASSLGAGRAEAFF	TGTGCCAGCAGCTTAGGGGCCGGGAGGGCTGAAGCTTTCTTT
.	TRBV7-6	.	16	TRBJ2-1	CASSLIFSPSYNEQFF	TGTGCCAGCAGCTTAATATTCAGCCCCAGTTACAATGAGCAGTTCTTC
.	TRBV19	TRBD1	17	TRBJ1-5	CASSPGGQGRSNQPQHF	TGTGCCAGTAGTCCCGGCGGACAGGGTCGGAGCAATCAGCCCCAGCATTTT
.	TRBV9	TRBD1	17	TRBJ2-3	CASSERADRGPTDTQYF	TGTGCCAGCAGCGAAAGGGCAGACAGGGGACCCACAGATACGCAGTATTTT
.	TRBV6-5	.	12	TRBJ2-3	CASSYDGDTQYF	TGTGCCAGCAGTTACGATGGAGATACGCAGTATTTT
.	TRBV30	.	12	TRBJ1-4	CAWGPSNEKLFF	TGTGCCTGGGGGCCTTCTAATGAAAAACTGTTTTTT
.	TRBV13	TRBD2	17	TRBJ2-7	CASSLGRLAGNSYEQYF	TGTGCCAGCAGCTTAGGGAGACTAGCGGGGAACTCCTACGAGCAGTACTTC
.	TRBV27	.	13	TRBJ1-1	CASSPGRGDEAFF	TGTGCCAGCAGCCCGGGACGGGGGGATGAAGCTTTCTTT
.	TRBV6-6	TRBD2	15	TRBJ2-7	CASSPNRGSSYEQYF	TGTGCCAGCAGTCCCAACCGCGGGAGCTCCTACGAGCAGTACTTC
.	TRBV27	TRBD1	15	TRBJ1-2	CASSLFAGGGYGYTF	TGTGCCAGCAGTTTATTCGCAGGGGGTGGCTATGGCTACACCTTC
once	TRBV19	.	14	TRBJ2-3	CASSLPTLGDTQYF	TGTGCCAGTAGCCTTCCCACTCTCGGGGATACGCAGTATTTT
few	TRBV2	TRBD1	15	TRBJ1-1	CASSEGPGGNTEAFF	TGTGCCAGCAGTGAAGGTCCAGGGGGTAACACTGAAGCTTTCTTT
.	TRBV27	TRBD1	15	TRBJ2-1	CASSFQQGVLLEQFF	TGTGCCAGCAGTTTTCAGCAGGGGGTTCTTCTTGAGCAGTTCTTC
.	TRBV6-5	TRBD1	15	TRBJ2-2	CASTMTGVLTGELFF	TGTGCCAGCACCATGACAGGGGTCCTCACCGGGGAGCTGTTTTTT
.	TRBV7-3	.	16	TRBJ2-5	CASSLTLGAGKETQYF	TGTGCCAGCAGCTTAACGTTAGGGGCAGGGAAAGAGACCCAGTACTTC
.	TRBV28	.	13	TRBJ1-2	CASSPGLIYGYTF	TGTGCCAGCAGCCCCGGACTGATATATGGCTACACCTTC
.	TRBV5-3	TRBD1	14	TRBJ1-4	CARSLQGPHEKLFF	TGTGCCAGAAGCTTACAGGGGCCGCACGAAAAACTGTTTTTT